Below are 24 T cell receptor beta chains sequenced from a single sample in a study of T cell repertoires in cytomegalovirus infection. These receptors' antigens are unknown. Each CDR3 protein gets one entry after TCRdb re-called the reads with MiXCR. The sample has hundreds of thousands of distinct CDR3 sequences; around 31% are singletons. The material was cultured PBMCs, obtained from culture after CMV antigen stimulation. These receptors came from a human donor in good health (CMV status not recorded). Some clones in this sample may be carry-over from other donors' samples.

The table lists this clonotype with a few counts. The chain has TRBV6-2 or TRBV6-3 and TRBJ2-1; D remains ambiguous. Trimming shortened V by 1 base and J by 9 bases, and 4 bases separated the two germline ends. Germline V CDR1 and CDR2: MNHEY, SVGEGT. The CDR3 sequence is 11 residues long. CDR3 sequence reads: CASSYYTEQFF. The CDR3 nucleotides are TGTGCCAGCAGTTACTATACTGAGCAGTTCTTC.

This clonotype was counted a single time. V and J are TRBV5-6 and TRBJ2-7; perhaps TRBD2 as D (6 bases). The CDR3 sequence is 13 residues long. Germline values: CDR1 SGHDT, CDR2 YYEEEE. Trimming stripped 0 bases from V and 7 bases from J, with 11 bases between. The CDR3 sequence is CASSLEVGTEQYF. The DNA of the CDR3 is TGTGCCAGCAGCTTGGAGGTGGGGACTGAGCAGTACTTC.

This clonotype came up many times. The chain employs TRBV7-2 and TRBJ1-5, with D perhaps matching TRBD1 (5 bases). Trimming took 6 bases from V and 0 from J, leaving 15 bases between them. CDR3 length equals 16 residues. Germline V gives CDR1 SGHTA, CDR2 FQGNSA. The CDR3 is CASSRPGRGSNQPQHF. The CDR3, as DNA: TGTGCCAGCAGTCGCCCGGGACGGGGTAGCAATCAGCCCCAGCATTTT.

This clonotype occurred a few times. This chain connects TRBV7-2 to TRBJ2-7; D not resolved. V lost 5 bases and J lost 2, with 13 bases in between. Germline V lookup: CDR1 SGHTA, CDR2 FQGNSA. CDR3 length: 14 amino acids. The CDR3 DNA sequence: TGTGCCAGCAGCCGACGGGCAGACGCCTACGAGCAGTACTTC. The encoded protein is CASSRRADAYEQYF.

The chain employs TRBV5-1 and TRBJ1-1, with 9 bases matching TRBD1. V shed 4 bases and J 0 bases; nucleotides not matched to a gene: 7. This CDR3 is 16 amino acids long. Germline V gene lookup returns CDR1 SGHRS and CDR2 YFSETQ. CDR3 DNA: TGCGCCAGCAGCCCGCGGGGACAGGGCATGAACACTGAAGCTTTCTTT. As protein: CASSPRGQGMNTEAFF.

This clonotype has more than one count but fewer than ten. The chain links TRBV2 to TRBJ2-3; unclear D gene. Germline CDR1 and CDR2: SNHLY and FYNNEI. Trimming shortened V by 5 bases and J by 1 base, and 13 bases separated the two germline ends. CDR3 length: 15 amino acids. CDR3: CASSPDTHRTDTQYF. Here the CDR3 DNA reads TGTGCCAGCAGTCCTGATACTCATCGCACAGATACGCAGTATTTT.

The CDR3 coding sequence is TGTGCCAGCAGTTACGGCGGGAGCGGGGCAGATACGCAGTATTTT. Protein product: CASSYGGSGADTQYF. V is TRBV6-2 or TRBV6-3 and J is TRBJ2-3; 7 bases agree with TRBD2. V lost 2 bases, J lost 4 bases, and 6 bases stayed unmatched. The CDR3 loop spans 15 amino acids. Germline CDR1 is MNHEY and CDR2 is SVGEGT.

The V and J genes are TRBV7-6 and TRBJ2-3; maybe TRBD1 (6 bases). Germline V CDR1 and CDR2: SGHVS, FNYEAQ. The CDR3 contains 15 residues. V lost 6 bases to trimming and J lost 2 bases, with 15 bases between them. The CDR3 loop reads CASSAGQPHTDTQYF. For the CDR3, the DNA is TGTGCCAGCAGTGCAGGACAGCCCCACACAGATACGCAGTATTTT.

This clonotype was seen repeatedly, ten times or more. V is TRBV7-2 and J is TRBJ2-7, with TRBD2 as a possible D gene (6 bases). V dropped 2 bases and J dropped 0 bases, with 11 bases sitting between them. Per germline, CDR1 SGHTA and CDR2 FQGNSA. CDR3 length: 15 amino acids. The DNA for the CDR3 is TGTGCCAGCAGCTTAAGGGAGGCGAGCTCCTACGAGCAGTACTTC. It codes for CASSLREASSYEQYF.

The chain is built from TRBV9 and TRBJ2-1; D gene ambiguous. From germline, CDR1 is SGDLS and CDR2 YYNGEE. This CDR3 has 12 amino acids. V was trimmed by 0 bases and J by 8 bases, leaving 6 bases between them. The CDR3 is CASSVDWDEQFF. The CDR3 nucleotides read TGTGCCAGCAGCGTAGACTGGGATGAGCAGTTCTTC.

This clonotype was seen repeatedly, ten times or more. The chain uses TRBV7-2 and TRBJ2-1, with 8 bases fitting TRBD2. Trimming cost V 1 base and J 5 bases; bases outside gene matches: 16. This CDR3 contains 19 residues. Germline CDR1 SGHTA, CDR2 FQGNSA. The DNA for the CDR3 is TGTGCCAGCAGCTTAGTGGTCGCTGGGTGGCGGGAGGAGGACAATGAGCAGTTCTTC. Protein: CASSLVVAGWREEDNEQFF.

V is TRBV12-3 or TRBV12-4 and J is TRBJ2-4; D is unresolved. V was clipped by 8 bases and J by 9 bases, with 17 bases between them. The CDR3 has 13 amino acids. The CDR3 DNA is TGTGCCAGCGGCCCGTCACGCTTGGGCATTCAGTACTTC. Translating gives CASGPSRLGIQYF.

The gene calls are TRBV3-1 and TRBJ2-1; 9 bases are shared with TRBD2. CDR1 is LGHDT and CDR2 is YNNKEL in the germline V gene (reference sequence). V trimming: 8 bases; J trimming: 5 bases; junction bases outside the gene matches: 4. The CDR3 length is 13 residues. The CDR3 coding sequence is TGTGCCAGCGGGACTAGCTACGACAATGAGCAGTTCTTC. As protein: CASGTSYDNEQFF.

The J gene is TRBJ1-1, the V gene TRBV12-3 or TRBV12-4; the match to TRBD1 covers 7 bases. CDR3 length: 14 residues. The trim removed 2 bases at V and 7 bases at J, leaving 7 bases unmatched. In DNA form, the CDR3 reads TGTGCCAGCAGTTTAAGGTCGACAGGGATTGAAGCTTTCTTT. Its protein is CASSLRSTGIEAFF.

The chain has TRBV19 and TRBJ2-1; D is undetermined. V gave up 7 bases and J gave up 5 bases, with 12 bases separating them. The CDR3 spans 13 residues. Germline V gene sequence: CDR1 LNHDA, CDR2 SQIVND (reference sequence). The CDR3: CASIGYAHNEQFF. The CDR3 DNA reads TGTGCCAGTATAGGGTATGCTCACAATGAGCAGTTCTTC.

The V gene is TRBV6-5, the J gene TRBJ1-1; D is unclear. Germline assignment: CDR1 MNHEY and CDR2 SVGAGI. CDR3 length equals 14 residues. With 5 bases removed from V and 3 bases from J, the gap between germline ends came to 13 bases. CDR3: CASSGPGRHTEAFF. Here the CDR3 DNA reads TGTGCCAGCAGTGGCCCGGGTCGCCACACTGAAGCTTTCTTT.

The CDR3 region has the DNA TGTGCCAGTAGTAGCGGGATGATGCAGTACTTC. It codes for CASSSGMMQYF. The rearrangement links TRBV19 to TRBJ2-7; D perhaps matches TRBD2 (6 bases). Germline values: CDR1 LNHDA, CDR2 SQIVND (reference sequence). With 4 bases removed from V and 9 bases from J, the gap between germline ends came to 10 bases. CDR3 length: 11 residues.

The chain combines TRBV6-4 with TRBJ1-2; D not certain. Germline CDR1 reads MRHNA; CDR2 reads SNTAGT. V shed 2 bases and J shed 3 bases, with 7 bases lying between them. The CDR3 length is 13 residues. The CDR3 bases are TGTGCCAGCAGTGACGGGATAGACTATGGCTACACCTTC. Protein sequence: CASSDGIDYGYTF.

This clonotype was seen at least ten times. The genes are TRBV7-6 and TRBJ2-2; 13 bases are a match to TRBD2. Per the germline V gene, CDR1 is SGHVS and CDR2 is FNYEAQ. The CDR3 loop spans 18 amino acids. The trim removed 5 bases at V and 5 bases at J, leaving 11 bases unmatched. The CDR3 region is CASSSYSRLAGGTGELFF. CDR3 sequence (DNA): TGTGCCAGCAGCAGCTACTCCCGACTAGCGGGAGGAACCGGGGAGCTGTTTTTT. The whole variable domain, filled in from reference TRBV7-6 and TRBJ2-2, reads GAGVSQSPRYKVTKRGQDVALRCDPISGHVSLYWYRQALGQGPEFLTYFNYEAQQDKSGLPNDRFSAERPEGSISTLTIQRTEQRDSAMYRCASSSYSRLAGGTGELFFGEGSRLTVL.

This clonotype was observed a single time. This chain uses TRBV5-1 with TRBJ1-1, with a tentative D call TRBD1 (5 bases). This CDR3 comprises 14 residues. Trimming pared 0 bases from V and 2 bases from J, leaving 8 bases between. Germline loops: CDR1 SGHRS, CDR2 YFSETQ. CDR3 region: CASSLAQGNTEAFF. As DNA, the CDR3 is TGCGCCAGCAGCTTGGCCCAGGGTAACACTGAAGCTTTCTTT.

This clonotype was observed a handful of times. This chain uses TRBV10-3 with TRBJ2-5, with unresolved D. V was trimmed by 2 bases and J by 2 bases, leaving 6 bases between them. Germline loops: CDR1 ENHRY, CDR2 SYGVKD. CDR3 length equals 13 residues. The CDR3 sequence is CAISERNQETQYF. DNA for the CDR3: TGTGCCATCAGTGAGCGTAATCAAGAGACCCAGTACTTC.

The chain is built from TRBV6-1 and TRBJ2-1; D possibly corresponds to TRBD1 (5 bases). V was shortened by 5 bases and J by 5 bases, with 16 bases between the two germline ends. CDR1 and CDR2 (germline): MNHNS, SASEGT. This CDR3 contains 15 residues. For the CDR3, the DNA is TGTGCCAGCAGTCTCCAGACAGCCGCCAACAATGAGCAGTTCTTC. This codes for CASSLQTAANNEQFF.

CDR3: CSARPPLGQGVGKETQYF. CDR3 bases: TGCAGTGCTAGACCTCCCTTGGGGCAGGGCGTGGGGAAAGAGACCCAGTACTTC. The V and J genes are TRBV20-1 and TRBJ2-5; D is possibly TRBD1 (5 bases). Germline V CDR1 and CDR2: DFQATT, SNEGSKA (reference sequence). This CDR3 spans 18 amino acids. V lost 2 bases to trimming and J lost 3 bases, with 25 bases between them.

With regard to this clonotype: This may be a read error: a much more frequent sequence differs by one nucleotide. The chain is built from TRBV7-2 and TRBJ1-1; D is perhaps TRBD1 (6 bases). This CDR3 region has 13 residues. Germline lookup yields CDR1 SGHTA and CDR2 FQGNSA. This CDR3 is CVSSQGGNTEAFF. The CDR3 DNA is TGTGTCAGCAGCCAAGGGGGAAACACTGAAGCTTTCTTT.